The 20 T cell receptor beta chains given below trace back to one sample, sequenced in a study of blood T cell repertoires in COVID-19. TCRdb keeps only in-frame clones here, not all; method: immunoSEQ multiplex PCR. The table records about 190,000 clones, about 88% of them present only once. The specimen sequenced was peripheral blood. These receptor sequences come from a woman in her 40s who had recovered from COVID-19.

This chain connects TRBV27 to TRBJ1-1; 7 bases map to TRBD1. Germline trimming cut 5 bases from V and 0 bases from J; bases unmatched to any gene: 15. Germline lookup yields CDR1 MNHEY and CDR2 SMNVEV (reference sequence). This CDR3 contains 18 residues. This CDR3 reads CASSPATGRIIMNTEAFF. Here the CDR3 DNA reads TGTGCCAGCAGTCCCGCGACAGGGAGGATCATCATGAACACTGAAGCTTTCTTT.

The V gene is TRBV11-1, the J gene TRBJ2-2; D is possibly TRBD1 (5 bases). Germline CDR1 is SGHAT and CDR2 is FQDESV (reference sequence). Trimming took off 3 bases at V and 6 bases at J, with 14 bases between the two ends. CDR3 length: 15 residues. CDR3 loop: CASSFGGTGSGELFF. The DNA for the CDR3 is TGTGCCAGCAGCTTCGGCGGAACAGGCTCCGGGGAGCTGTTTTTT.

In DNA form, the CDR3 reads TGTGCCAGCAGTCGGACAGATGAAGCTTTCTTT. It encodes CASSRTDEAFF. The chain couples TRBV7-2 to TRBJ1-1, with D perhaps matching TRBD1 (6 bases). Germline CDR1 is SGHTA and CDR2 is FQGNSA. This CDR3 has 11 amino acids. V gave up 6 bases and J gave up 7 bases, with 9 bases separating them.

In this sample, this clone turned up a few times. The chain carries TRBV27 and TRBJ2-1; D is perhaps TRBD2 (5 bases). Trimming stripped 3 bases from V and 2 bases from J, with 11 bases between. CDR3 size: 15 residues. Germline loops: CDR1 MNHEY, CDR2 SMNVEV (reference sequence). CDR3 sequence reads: CASSLREETYNEQFF. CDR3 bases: TGTGCCAGCAGTTTGAGGGAAGAAACCTACAATGAGCAGTTCTTC.

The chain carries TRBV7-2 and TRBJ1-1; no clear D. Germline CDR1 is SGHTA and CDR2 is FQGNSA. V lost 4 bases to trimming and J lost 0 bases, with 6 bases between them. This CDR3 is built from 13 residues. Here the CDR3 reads CASSSGLNTEAFF. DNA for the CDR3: TGTGCCAGCAGCTCGGGATTGAACACTGAAGCTTTCTTT.

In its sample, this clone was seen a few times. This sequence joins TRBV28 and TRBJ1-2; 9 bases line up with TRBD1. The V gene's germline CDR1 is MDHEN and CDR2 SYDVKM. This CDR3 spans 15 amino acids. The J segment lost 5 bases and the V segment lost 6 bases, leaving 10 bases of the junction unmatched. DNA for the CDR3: TGTGCCAGCAGCAAACCGGGACAGGGTATTTATGGCTACACCTTC. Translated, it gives CASSKPGQGIYGYTF.

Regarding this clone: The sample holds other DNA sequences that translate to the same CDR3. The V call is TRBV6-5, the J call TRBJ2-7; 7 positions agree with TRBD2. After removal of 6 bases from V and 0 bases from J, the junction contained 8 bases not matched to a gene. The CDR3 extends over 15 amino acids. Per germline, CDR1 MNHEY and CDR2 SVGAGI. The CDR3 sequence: CASSYEGLDSYEQYF. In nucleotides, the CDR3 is TGTGCCAGCAGCTACGAAGGACTAGACTCCTACGAGCAGTACTTC.

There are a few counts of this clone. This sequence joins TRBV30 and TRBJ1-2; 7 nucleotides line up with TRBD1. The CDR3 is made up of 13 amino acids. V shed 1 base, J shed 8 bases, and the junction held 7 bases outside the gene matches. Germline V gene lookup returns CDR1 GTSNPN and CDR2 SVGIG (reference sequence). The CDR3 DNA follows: TGTGCCTGGAGTGAACAGGGGACCGGCGGCTACACCTTC. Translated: CAWSEQGTGGYTF. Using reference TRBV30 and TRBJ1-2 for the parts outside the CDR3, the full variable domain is SQTIHQWPATLVQPVGSPLSLECTVEGTSNPNLYWYRQAAGRGLQLLFYSVGIGQISSEVPQNLSASRPQDRQFILSSKKLLLSDSGFYLCAWSEQGTGGYTFGSGTRLTVV.

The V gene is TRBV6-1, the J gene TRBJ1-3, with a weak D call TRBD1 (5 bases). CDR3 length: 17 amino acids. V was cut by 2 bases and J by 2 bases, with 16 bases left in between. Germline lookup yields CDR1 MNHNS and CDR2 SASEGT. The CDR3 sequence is CASSELGPGGPGNTIYF. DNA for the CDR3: TGTGCCAGCAGTGAACTAGGACCGGGGGGACCTGGAAACACCATATATTTT.

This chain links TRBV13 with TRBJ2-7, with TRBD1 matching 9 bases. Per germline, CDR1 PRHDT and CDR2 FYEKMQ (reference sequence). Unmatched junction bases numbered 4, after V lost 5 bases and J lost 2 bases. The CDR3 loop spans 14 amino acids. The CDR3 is CASSDGQGTYEQYF. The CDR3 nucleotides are TGTGCCAGCAGCGATGGACAGGGGACCTACGAGCAGTACTTC.

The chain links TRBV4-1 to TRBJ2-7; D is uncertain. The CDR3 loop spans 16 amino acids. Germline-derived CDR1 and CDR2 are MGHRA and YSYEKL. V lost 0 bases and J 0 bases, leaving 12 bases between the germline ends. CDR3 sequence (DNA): TGCGCCAGCAGCCAAGATACCGCGGCGAGCTCCTACGAGCAGTACTTC. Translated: CASSQDTAASSYEQYF.

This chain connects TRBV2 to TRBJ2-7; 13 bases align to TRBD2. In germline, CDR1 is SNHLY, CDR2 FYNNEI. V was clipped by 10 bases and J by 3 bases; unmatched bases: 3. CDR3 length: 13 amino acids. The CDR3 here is CATGTSGIYEQYF. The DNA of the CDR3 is TGTGCCACTGGGACTAGCGGGATCTACGAGCAGTACTTC.

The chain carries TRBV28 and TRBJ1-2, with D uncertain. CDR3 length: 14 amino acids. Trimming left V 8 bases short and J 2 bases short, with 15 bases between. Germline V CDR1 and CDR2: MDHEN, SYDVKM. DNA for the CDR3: TGTGCCAGCCTGAGCCTCTTCCAAAACTATGGCTACACCTTC. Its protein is CASLSLFQNYGYTF.

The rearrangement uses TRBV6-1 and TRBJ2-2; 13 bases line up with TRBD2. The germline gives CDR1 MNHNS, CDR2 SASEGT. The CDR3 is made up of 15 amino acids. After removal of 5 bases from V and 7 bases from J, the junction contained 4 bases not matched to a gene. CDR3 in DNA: TGTGCCAGCAGTAGGACTAGCGGGAGTCTCGGGGAGCTGTTTTTT. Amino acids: CASSRTSGSLGELFF.

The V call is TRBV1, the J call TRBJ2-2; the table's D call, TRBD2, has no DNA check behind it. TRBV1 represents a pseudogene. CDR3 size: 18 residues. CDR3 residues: CTSSRRGTSPNHTGELFF. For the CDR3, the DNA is TGCACCAGCAGCCGCAGAGGGACTAGCCCTAACCACACCGGGGAGCTGTTTTTT.

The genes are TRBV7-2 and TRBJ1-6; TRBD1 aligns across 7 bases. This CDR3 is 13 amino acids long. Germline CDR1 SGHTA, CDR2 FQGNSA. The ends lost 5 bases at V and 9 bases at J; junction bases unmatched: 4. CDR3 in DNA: TGTGCCAGCAGCGCCGACAGGGTTTCACCCCTCCACTTT. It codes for CASSADRVSPLHF.

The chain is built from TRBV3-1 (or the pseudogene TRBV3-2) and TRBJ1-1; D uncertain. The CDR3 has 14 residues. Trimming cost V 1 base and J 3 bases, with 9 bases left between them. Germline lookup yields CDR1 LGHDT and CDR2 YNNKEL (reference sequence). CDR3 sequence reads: CASSQVRGYTEAFF. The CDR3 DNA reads TGTGCCAGCAGCCAAGTCCGAGGATACACTGAAGCTTTCTTT.

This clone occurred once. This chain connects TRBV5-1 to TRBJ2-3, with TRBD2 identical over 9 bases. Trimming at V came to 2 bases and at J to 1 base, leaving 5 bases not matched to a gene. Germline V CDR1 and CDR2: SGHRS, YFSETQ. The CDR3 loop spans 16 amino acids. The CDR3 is CASSLSSGTGTDTQYF. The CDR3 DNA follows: TGCGCCAGCAGCTTATCTAGCGGGACGGGCACAGATACGCAGTATTTT.

The CDR3 region is CASSSLQGTQPQHF. The CDR3, as DNA: TGTGCCAGCAGCTCTCTACAGGGGACTCAGCCCCAGCATTTT. This chain joins TRBV7-2 and TRBJ1-5; TRBD1 agrees at 7 bases. Germline V gene data show CDR1 as SGHTA and CDR2 as FQGNSA. Losses at the gene ends were 4 bases for V and 6 bases for J; bases not matched to a gene: 6. CDR3 length equals 14 residues. Combining the CDR3 with reference TRBV7-2 and TRBJ1-5 gives the whole variable domain GAGVSQSPSNKVTEKGKDVELRCDPISGHTALYWYRQSLGQGLEFLIYFQGNSAPDKSGLPSDRFSAERTGGSVSTLTIQRTQQEDSAVYLCASSSLQGTQPQHFGDGTRLSIL.

In DNA, the CDR3 is TGTGCCAGATCCGGGACAGGGACCTACGAGCAGTACTTC. This sequence encodes CARSGTGTYEQYF. The chain carries TRBV2 and TRBJ2-7; TRBD1 agrees at 9 bases. The CDR3 loop spans 13 amino acids. CDR1 and CDR2 from the germline V gene are SNHLY and FYNNEI. V lost 9 bases and J lost 2; bases outside the gene matches: 5.